The sample holds many counts of the clone carrying this T cell receptor (beta chain). This sample is part of a study of T-cell reconstitution after alpha-beta-depleted transplantation in children. Trimming at V came to 11 bases and at J to 1 base, leaving 4 bases not matched to a gene. Germline-derived CDR1 and CDR2 are ENHRY and SYGVKD. The CDR3 totals 14 residues. Unique molecular identifiers featured in how the TCRbeta library was prepared. Each CDR3 protein is one row after TCRdb ran MiXCR on the PCR reads. In the table there are roughly 190,000 distinct CDR3 sequences, roughly 15% of which are singletons.

The V gene is TRBV10-3, the J gene TRBJ2-5; the match to TRBD2 covers 13 bases. This TCR came from a human donor who donated a stem cell graft to a child with acute lymphoblastic leukemia. Sequenced here: PBMCs from the stem cell graft donor, sampled from the stem cell graft. The CDR3: CASGLAGAQETQYF. CDR3 DNA sequence: TGTGCCTCCGGACTAGCGGGAGCCCAAGAGACCCAGTACTTC.